The next 6 T cell receptor beta chains were all read from a single sample in a study of blood T cell repertoires in COVID-19. Clones were sequenced by immunoSEQ multiplex PCR, and TCRdb holds only the in-frame ones, with some missing. The profile covers fewer than 40,000 clones, with 70% to 80% appearing a single time and just under 2% taken by the ten largest. The sequenced sample was peripheral blood. These receptors all come from a man between 60 and 75 years old with active COVID-19.

The chain joins TRBV10-3 to TRBJ1-5; D remains ambiguous. Deletions cut 0 bases from V and 3 bases from J, with 3 bases between. Germline V CDR1 and CDR2: ENHRY, SYGVKD. The CDR3 loop spans 13 amino acids. Written as DNA, the CDR3 is TGTGCCATCAGTGAGTCTAACAATCAGCCCCAGCATTTT. Translated: CAISESNNQPQHF.

This chain joins TRBV19 and TRBJ2-3; 7 nucleotides match TRBD2. This CDR3 contains 12 residues. J was trimmed by 6 bases and V by 3 bases; bases with no gene match: 0. Germline CDR1 and CDR2: LNHDA and SQIVND (reference sequence). CDR3 in amino acids: CASSMGGDTQYF. CDR3 nucleotide sequence: TGTGCCAGTAGTATGGGGGGGGATACGCAGTATTTT.

The J gene is TRBJ1-6, the V gene TRBV5-5; TRBD1 matches at 10 bases. Germline V lookup: CDR1 SGHKS, CDR2 YYEKEE (reference sequence). There are 15 residues in the CDR3. With V trimmed by 2 bases and J by 8 bases, 4 bases remained unmatched. The CDR3 DNA reads as TGTGCCAGCAGCTTATGGGGGACAGGGGATTCACCCCTCCACTTT. Protein product: CASSLWGTGDSPLHF.

The chain links TRBV27 to TRBJ2-7; 11 nucleotides line up with TRBD2. The CDR3 runs to 15 residues. Germline V CDR1 and CDR2: MNHEY, SMNVEV (reference sequence). The ends lost 6 bases at V and 6 bases at J; junction bases unmatched: 10. In DNA form, the CDR3 reads TGTGCCAGCAGCTACCTTCCCGGGACTAGCGGCGAGCAGTACTTC. Translated: CASSYLPGTSGEQYF.

Here the CDR3 DNA reads TGTGCCAGCAGCCTCGGACTAGCCGGCAATGAGCAGTTCTTC. Translated: CASSLGLAGNEQFF. J is TRBJ2-1 and V is TRBV3-1 (or the pseudogene TRBV3-2); 8 positions match TRBD2. The CDR3 sequence is 14 residues long. The trim removed 4 bases at V and 6 bases at J, leaving 5 bases unmatched. Germline values: CDR1 LGHDT, CDR2 YNNKEL (reference sequence).

The CDR3 here is CASSLDAGAPYNEQFF. The DNA for the CDR3 is TGTGCCAGCAGCTTAGACGCAGGGGCCCCCTACAATGAGCAGTTCTTC. The chain has TRBV7-2 and TRBJ2-1; D is perhaps TRBD1 (6 bases). This CDR3 is built from 16 residues. Germline V gene lookup returns CDR1 SGHTA and CDR2 FQGNSA. Trimming pared 1 base from V and 2 bases from J, leaving 12 bases between.